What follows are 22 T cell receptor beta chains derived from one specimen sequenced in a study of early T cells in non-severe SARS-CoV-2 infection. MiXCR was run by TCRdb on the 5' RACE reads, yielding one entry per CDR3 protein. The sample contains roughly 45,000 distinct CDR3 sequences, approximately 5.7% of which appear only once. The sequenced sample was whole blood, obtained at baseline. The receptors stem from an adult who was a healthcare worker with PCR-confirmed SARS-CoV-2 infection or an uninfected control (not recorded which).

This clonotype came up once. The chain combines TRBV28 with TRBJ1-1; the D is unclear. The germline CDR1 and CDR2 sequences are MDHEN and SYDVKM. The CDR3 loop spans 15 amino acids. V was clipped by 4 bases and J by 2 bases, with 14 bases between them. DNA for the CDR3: TGTGCCAGCAGTTCTCTTGGGCCCCTTAACACTGAAGCTTTCTTT. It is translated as CASSSLGPLNTEAFF.

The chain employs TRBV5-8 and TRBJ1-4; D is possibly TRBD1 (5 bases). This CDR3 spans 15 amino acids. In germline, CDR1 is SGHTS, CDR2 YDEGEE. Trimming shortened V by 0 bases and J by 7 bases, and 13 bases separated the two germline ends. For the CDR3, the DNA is TGTGCCAGCAGCTTGGGTCGGGGCCTCGGTGAAAAACTGTTTTTT. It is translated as CASSLGRGLGEKLFF.

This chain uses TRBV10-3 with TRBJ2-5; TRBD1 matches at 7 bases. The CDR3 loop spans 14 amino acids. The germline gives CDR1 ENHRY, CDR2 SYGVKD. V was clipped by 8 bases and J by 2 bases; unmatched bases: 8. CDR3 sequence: CAIGQEGQQETQYF. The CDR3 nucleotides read TGTGCCATCGGGCAAGAGGGACAGCAAGAGACCCAGTACTTC.

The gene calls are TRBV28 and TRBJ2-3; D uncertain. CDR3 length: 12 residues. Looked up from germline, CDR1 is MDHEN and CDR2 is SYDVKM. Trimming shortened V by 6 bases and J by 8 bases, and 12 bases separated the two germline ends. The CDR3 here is CASSPPRGTQYF. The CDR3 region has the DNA TGTGCCAGCAGCCCTCCTAGAGGTACGCAGTATTTT.

The CDR3 coding sequence is TGTGCCAGCAGGTATGGGGGCAGCGGCACTGAAGCTTTCTTT. Translating gives CASRYGGSGTEAFF. The rearrangement uses TRBV14 and TRBJ1-1; TRBD1 is a possible D gene (6 bases). Germline V CDR1 and CDR2: SGHDN, FVKESK. The CDR3 covers 14 residues. Deletions cut 6 bases from V and 4 bases from J, with 15 bases between.

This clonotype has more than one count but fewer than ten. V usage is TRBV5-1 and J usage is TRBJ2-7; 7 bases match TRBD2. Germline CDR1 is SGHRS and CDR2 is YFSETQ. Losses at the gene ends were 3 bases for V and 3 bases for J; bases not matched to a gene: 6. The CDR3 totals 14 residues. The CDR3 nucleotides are TGCGCCAGCAGCTATGAGACTAGCCACTACGAGCAGTACTTC. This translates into CASSYETSHYEQYF.

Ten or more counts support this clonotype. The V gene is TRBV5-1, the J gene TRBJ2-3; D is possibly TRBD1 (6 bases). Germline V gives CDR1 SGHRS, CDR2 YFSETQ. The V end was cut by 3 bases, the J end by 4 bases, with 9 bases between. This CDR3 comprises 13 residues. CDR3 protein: CASSSPGADTQYF. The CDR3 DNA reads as TGCGCCAGCAGCTCCCCAGGGGCAGATACGCAGTATTTT.

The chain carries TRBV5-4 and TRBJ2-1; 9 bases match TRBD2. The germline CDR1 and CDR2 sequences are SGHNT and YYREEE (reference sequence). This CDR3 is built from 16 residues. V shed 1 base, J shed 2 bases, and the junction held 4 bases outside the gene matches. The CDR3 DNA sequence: TGTGCCAGCAGCTTGCGGCTAGCGGGGACCTACAATGAGCAGTTCTTC. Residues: CASSLRLAGTYNEQFF.

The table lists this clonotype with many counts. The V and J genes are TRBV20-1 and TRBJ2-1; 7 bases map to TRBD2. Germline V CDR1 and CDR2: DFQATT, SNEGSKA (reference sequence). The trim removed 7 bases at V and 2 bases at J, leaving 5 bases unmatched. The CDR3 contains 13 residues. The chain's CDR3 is CSVGLGAYNEQFF. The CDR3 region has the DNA TGCAGTGTCGGACTAGGAGCCTACAATGAGCAGTTCTTC.

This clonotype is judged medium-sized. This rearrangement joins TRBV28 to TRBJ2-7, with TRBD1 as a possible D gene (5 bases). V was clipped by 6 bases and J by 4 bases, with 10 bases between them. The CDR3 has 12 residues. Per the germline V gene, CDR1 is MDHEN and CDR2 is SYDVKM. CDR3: CASSYRGYEQYF. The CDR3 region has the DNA TGTGCCAGCAGCTATAGGGGATACGAGCAGTACTTC.

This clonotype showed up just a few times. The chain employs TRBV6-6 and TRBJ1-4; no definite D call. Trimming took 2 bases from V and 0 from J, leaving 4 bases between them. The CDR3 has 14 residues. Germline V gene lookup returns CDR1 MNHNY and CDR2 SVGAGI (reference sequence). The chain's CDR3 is CASSYLSTNEKLFF. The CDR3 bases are TGTGCCAGCAGTTACCTATCAACTAATGAAAAACTGTTTTTT.

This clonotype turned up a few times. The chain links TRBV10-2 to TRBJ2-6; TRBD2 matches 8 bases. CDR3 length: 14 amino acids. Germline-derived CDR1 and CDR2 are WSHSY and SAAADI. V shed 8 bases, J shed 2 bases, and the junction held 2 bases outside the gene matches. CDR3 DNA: TGCGCCAGCCGGGGGGGGACTGGGGCCAACGTCCTGACTTTC. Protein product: CASRGGTGANVLTF.

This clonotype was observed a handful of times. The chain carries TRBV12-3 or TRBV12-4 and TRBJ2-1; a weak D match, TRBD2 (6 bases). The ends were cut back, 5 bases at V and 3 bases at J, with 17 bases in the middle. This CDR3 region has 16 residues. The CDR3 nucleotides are TGTGCCAGCAGTCCGGAGGGACTCCCTCGCTACAATGAGCAGTTCTTC. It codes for CASSPEGLPRYNEQFF.

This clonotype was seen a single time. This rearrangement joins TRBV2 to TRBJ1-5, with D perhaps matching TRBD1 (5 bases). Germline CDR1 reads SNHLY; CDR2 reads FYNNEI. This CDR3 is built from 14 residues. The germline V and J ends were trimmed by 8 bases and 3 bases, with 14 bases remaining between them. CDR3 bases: TGTGCCAGCTCCCCGGGAGGGGTCAATCAGCCCCAGCATTTT. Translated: CASSPGGVNQPQHF.

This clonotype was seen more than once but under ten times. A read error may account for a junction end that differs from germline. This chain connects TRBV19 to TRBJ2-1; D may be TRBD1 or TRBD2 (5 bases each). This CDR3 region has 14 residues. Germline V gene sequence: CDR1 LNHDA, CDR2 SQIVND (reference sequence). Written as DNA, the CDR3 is TGTGCCAGTAGTCTAGACTCCTTTTGGGGGGAGCAGTTCTTC. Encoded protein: CASSLDSFWGEQFF.

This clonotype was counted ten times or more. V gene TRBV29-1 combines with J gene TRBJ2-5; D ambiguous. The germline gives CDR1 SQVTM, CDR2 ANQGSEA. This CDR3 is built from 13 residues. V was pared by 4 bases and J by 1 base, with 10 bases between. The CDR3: CSVGADGQETQYF. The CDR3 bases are TGCAGCGTTGGGGCGGACGGCCAAGAGACCCAGTACTTC.

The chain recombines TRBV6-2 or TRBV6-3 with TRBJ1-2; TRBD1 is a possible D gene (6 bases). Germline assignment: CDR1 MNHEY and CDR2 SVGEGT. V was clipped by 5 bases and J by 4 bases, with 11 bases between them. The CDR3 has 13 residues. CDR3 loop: CASSTRGVYGYTF. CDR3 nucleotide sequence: TGTGCCAGCAGTACCAGGGGAGTCTATGGCTACACCTTC.

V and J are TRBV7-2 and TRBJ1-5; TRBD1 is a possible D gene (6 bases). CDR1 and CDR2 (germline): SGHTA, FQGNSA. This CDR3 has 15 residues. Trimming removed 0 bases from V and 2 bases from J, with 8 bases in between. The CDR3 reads CASSLAAGGNQPQHF. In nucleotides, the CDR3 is TGTGCCAGCAGCTTAGCGGCAGGGGGCAATCAGCCCCAGCATTTT.

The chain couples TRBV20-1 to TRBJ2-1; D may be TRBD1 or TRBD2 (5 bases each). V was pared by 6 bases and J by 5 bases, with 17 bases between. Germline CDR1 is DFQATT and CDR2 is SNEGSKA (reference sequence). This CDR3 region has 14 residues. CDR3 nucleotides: TGCAGTGCGGAGGTCGGGACCCCTCACAATGAGCAGTTCTTC. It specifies CSAEVGTPHNEQFF.

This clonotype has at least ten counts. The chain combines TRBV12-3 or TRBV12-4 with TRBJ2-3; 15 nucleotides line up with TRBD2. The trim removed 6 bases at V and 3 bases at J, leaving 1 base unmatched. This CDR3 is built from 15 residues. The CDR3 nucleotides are TGTGCCAGCAGAGGACTAGCGGGAGGGACAGATACGCAGTATTTT. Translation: CASRGLAGGTDTQYF.

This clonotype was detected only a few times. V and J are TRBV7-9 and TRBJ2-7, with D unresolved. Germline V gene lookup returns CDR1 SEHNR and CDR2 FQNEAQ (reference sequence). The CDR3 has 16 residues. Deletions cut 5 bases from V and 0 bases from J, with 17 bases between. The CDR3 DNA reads TGTGCCAGCAGCCCGAGAGGTACGTCTAGCTCCTACGAGCAGTACTTC. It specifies CASSPRGTSSSYEQYF.

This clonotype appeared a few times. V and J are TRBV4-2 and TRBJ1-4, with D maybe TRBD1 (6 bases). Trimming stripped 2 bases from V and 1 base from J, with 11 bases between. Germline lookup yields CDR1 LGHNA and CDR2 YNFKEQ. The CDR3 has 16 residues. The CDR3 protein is CASSQSTGITNEKLFF. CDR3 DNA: TGTGCCAGCAGCCAATCAACAGGGATAACTAATGAAAAACTGTTTTTT.